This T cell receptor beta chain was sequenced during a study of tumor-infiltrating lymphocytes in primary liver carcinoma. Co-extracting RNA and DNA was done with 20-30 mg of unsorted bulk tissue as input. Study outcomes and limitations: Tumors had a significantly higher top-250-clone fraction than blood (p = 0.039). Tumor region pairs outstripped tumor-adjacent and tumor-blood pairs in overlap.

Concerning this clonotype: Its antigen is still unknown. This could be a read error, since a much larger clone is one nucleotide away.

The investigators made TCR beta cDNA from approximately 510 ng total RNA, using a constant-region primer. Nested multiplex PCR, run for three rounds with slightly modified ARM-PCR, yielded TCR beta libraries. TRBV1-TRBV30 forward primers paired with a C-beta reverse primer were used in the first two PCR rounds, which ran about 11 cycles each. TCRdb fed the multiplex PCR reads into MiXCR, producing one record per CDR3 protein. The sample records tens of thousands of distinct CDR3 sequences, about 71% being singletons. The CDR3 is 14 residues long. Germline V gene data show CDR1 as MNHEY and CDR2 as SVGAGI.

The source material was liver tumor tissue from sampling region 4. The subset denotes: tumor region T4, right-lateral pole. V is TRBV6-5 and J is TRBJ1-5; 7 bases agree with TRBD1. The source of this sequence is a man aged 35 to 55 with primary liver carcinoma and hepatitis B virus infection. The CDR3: CTSSYSGQNQPHHF. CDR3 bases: TGTACCAGCAGTTACTCGGGACAGAATCAGCCCCATCATTTT.